This section outlines one TCR beta chain sequence together with its context. This entry comes from a study of blood T cell repertoires in COVID-19. With 1 base clipped from V and 3 bases from J, the junction kept 5 bases outside the gene matches. In germline, CDR1 is SGHKS, CDR2 YYEKEE (reference sequence). The CDR3 has 16 residues. Produced via immunoSEQ multiplex PCR; TCRdb's table is partial and in-frame only. The sample records about 97,000 clones, over 75% being singletons. This chain uses TRBV5-5 with TRBJ2-1; 9 bases map to TRBD1. The sequence came from a man in his sixties with acute or convalescent COVID-19. The sample consisted of peripheral blood. The CDR3 coding sequence is TGTGCCAGCAGCTTGCAAGGGACAGGGCTCTACAATGAGCAGTTCTTC. It yields the protein CASSLQGTGLYNEQFF.